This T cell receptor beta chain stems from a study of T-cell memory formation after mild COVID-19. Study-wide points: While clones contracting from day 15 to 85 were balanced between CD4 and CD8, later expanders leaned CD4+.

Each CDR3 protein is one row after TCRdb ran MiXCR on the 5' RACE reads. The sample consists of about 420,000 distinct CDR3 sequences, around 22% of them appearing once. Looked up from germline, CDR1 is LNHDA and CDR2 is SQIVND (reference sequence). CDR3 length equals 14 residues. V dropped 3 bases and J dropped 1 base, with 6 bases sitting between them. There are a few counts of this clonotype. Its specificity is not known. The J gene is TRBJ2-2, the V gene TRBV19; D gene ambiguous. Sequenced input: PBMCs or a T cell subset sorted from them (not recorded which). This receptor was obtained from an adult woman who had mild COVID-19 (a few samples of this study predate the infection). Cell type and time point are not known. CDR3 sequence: CASSMGQNTGELFF. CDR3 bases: TGTGCCAGTAGTATGGGTCAGAACACCGGGGAGCTGTTTTTT.